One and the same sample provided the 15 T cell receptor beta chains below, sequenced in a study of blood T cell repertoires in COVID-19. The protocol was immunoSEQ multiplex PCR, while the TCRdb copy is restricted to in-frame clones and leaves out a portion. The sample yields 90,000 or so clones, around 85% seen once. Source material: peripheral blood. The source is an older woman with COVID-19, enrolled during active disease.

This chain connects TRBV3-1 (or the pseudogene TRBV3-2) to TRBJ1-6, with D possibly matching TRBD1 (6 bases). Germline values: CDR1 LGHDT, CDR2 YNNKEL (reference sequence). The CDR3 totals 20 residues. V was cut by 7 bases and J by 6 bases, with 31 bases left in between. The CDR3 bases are TGTGCCAGCACCCGCTACACCGGGACAACCTCCGTCATGGGTAATTCACCCCTCCACTTT. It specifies CASTRYTGTTSVMGNSPLHF.

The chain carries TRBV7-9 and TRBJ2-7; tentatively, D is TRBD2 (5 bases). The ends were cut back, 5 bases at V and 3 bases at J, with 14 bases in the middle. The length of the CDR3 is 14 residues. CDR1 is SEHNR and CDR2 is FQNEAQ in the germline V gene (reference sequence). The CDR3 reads CASSDRDTYYEQYF. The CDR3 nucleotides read TGTGCCAGCAGCGACCGGGATACCTACTACGAGCAGTACTTC.

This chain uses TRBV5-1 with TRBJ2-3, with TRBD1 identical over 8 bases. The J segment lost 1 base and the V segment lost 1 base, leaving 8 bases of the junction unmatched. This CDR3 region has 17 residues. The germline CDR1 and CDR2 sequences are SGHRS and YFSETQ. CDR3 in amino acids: CASSLLRDRFRTDTQYF. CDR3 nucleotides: TGCGCCAGCAGCTTGTTACGGGACAGGTTTCGCACAGATACGCAGTATTTT.

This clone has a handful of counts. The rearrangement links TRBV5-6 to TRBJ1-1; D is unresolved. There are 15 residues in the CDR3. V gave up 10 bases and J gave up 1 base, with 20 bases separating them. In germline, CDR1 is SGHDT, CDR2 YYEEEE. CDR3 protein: CASRTRDGRNTEAFF. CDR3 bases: TGTGCCTCCCGGACGAGGGATGGGAGGAACACTGAAGCTTTCTTT.

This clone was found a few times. The CDR3 protein is CASSREQTSEAFF. CDR3 DNA: TGTGCCAGCAGCCGGGAGCAGACATCTGAAGCTTTCTTT. V gene TRBV6-6 combines with J gene TRBJ1-1; D is undetermined. CDR1 is MNHNY and CDR2 is SVGAGI in the germline V gene (reference sequence). This CDR3 comprises 13 residues. V lost 6 bases and J lost 6, with 14 bases in between.

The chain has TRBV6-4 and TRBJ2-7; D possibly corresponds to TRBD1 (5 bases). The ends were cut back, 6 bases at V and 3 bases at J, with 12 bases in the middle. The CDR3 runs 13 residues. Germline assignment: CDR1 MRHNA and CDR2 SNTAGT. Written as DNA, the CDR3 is TGTGCCAGCAGGGACACACAGGTCTACGAGCAGTACTTC. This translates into CASRDTQVYEQYF.

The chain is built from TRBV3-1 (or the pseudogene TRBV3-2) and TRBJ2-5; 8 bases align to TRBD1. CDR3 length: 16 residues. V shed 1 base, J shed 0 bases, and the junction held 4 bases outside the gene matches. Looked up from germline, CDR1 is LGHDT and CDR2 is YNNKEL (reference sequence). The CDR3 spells CASSQGTGRYQETQYF. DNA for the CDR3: TGTGCCAGCAGCCAAGGGACAGGGAGGTACCAAGAGACCCAGTACTTC.

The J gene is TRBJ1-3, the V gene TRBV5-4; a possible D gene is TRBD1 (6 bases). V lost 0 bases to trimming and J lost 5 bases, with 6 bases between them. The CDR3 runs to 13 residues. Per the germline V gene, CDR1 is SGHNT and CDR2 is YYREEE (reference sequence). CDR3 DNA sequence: TGTGCCAGCAGCTTGGGGGACAGAAACACCATATATTTT. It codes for CASSLGDRNTIYF. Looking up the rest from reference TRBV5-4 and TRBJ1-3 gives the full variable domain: ETGVTQSPTHLIKTRGQQVTLRCSSQSGHNTVSWYQQALGQGPQFIFQYYREEENGRGNFPPRFSGLQFPNYSSELNVNALELDDSALYLCASSLGDRNTIYFGEGSWLTVV.

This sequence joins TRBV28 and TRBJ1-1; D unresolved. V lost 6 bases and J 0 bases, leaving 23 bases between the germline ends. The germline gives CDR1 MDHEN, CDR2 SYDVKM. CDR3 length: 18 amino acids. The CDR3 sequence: CASSRRGGIWAMNTEAFF. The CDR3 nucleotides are TGTGCCAGCAGCCGTCGCGGCGGGATTTGGGCAATGAACACTGAAGCTTTCTTT.

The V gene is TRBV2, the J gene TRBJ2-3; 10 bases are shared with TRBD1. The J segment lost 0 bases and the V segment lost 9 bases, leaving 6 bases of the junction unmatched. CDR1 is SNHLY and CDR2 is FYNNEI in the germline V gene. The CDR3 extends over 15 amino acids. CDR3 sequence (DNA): TGTGCCAGTGGGACAGGGGATGAAAGCACAGATACGCAGTATTTT. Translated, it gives CASGTGDESTDTQYF. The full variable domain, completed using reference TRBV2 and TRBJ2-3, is EPEVTQTPSHQVTQMGQEVILRCVPISNHLYFYWYRQILGQKVEFLVSFYNNEISEKSEIFDDQFSVERPDGSNFTLKIRSTKLEDSAMYFCASGTGDESTDTQYFGPGTRLTVL.

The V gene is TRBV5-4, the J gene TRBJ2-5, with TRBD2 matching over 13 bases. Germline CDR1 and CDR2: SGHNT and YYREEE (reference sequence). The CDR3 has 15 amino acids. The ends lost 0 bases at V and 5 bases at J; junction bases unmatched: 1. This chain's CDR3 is CASSLGLAGGETQYF. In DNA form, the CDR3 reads TGTGCCAGCAGCTTGGGACTAGCGGGGGGTGAGACCCAGTACTTC.

CDR3 DNA: TGTGCCAGTAGACCGGGACAGGGGGCCAATCAGCCCCAGCATTTT. It encodes CASRPGQGANQPQHF. The V call is TRBV19, the J call TRBJ1-5; 12 bases match TRBD1. This CDR3 comprises 15 residues. Germline V gives CDR1 LNHDA, CDR2 SQIVND (reference sequence). The ends lost 6 bases at V and 3 bases at J; junction bases unmatched: 3.

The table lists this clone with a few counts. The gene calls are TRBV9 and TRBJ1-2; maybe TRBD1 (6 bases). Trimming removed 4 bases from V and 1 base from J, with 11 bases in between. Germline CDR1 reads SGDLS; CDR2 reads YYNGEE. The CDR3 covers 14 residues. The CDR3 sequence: CASSRDTRNYGYTF. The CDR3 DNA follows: TGTGCCAGCAGCCGGGACACCCGTAACTATGGCTACACCTTC.

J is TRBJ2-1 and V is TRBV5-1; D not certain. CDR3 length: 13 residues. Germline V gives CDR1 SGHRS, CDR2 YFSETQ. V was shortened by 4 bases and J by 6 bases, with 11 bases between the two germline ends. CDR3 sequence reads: CASSVGDGNEQFF. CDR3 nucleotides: TGCGCCAGCAGCGTGGGCGATGGCAATGAGCAGTTCTTC.

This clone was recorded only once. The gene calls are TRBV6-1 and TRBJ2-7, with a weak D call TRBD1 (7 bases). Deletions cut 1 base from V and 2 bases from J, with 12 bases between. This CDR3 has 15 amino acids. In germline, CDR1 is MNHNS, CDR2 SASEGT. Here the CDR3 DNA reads TGTGCCAGCAGTGAAGTGTCAGGGGGGCCCTACGAGCAGTACTTC. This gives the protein CASSEVSGGPYEQYF.